A selection of T cell receptor beta chains follows, all from one sample in a study of T cells expressing NK-cell markers. TCRdb re-called the 5' RACE reads and gives one entry per CDR3 protein, without DNA. This sample lists approximately 420,000 distinct CDR3 sequences; its ten largest clones have around 10%. The specimen sequenced was blood T cells: a sorted CD56 or NKG2C T cell subset, CD4+ or CD8+ T cells, or bulk PBMC T cells (not recorded which). The receptors come from a woman aged 45-59 years in good health. Each CDR3 is given with its conserved first and last residue.

v_call	j_call	cdr3_length	cdr3_aa
TRBV6-2/TRBV6-3	TRBJ2-2	18	CASSYGPSAGTNTGELFF
TRBV2	TRBJ2-3	15	CATQEEARRGDTQYF
TRBV4-1	TRBJ2-5	16	CASSQHDRLGGETQYF
TRBV3-1	TRBJ2-3	14	CASAPGGNTDTQYF
TRBV7-9	TRBJ1-1	15	CASSLATGSNTEAFF
TRBV2	TRBJ2-1	15	CASSESSGTYNEQFF
TRBV29-1	TRBJ1-2	14	CSAVVGGSNYGYTF
TRBV6-1	TRBJ2-5	14	CASLTSGRGETQYF
TRBV6-5	TRBJ2-1	15	CASSTGKGVYNEQFF
TRBV21-1	TRBJ1-6	16	CASSPSPGQGCSPLHF
TRBV5-1	TRBJ2-3	14	CASSFRDSTDTQYF
TRBV24-1	TRBJ2-1	18	CATSDLPALDRSRGEQFF
TRBV20-1	TRBJ2-4	14	CSALGLAGENIQYF
TRBV4-1	TRBJ2-5	18	CASSHNPLAEAVQETQYF
TRBV13	TRBJ2-3	15	CASSSWDSSTDTQYF
TRBV19	TRBJ2-3	14	CASSRLAASEAQYF
TRBV5-1	TRBJ2-2	19	CASSLESSGRGQNLGELFF
TRBV29-1	TRBJ2-5	11	CSVQPLETQYF
TRBV12-3/TRBV12-4	TRBJ2-3	14	CASSLGASTDTQYF
TRBV6-4	TRBJ2-5	15	CASSGGASIQETQYF
TRBV20-1	TRBJ1-1	15	CSVTRDSQMNTEAFF
TRBV27	TRBJ1-2	12	CASSGNGYGYTF
TRBV2	TRBJ2-4	16	CASSQGGQSFKNIQYF
TRBV5-1	TRBJ2-3	15	CASSSTSGFEDTQYF
TRBV5-1	TRBJ2-2	13	CASSFLAGRELFF
TRBV29-1	TRBJ2-2	14	CSVQWEGRAGELFF
TRBV4-2	TRBJ1-5	16	CASSRTRAGPNQPQHF
TRBV6-4	TRBJ2-3	14	CASSFQGPTDTQYF
TRBV20-1	TRBJ1-3	13	CSARDNTGNTIYF
TRBV27	TRBJ2-1	14	CASSERDPYNEQFF
TRBV6-2/TRBV6-3	TRBJ2-7	17	CASSLFKTGTRTYEQYF
TRBV5-5	TRBJ1-2	14	CASSLGDRFYGYTF